This T cell receptor beta chain comes out of a study of blood T cell repertoires in COVID-19. The overall study: Whether acute or convalescent, the COVID-19 samples came from the United States, Italy and Spain. Nucleic acid was either cDNA or gDNA, and it came from T cells, B-cell-depleted T cells, or PBMCs.

This CDR3 spans 12 amino acids. CDR1 is KGHSH and CDR2 is LQKENI in the germline V gene. With 6 bases removed from V and 7 bases from J, the gap between germline ends came to 12 bases. Original methodology: Researchers report that nucleated cell counts were estimated from reference gene primer amplification. Only in-frame clones appear in the TCRdb table, and some are missing; sequencing was by immunoSEQ multiplex PCR. The V and J calls and the clone size are those of that table, but D and trimming were determined from the DNA. The profile shows 370,000 or so clones, approximately 80% of them singletons.

This chain links TRBV18 with TRBJ1-1, with a tentative D call TRBD1 (5 bases). Sample: peripheral blood. The clonotype comes from a human donor with acute or convalescent COVID-19. The donor label of this sample is uncertain. The CDR3 DNA sequence: TGTGCCAGCTCGCGGCGGGACGGTGAAGCTTTCTTT. This encodes CASSRRDGEAFF.